This T cell receptor beta chain was sequenced for a study of shared clonotypes between healthy human individuals. Looking at the study overall: Each donor's CD8 memory used one plate, CD8 naive two, each CD4 subset three.

Here immunoSEQ multiplex PCR was the method, and the copy in TCRdb shows in-frame clones only, minus some. In the table there are hundreds of thousands of clones, about 80% of which are singletons. With V trimmed by 10 bases and J by 1 base, 13 bases remained unmatched. Per germline, CDR1 LNHDA and CDR2 SQIVND (reference sequence). CDR3 length: 19 amino acids. Source material: memory CD4+ T cells sorted from blood. Subset in this sample: CD45RA-negative fraction. The receptor was isolated from a woman aged 25 to 39 in good health. This sequence joins TRBV19 and TRBJ2-6; 13 bases align to TRBD2. CDR3 DNA: TGTGCCACCCTCCCACGGGTACTAGCGGGAGGGTCTGGGGCCAACGTCCTGACTTTC. Protein product: CATLPRVLAGGSGANVLTF.